Following are 14 T cell receptor beta chains from one sample sequenced in a study of CD8 T cells in ankylosing spondylitis. TCRdb processed the 5' RACE reads anew with MiXCR; each CDR3 protein has one entry. Counted here are 200,000 to 250,000 distinct CDR3 sequences, over 9.5% occurring once; the ten biggest clones make up over 20%. The source material was blood, either unsorted or a sorted T cell fraction (not recorded which). These receptors all come from a male donor with ankylosing spondylitis or in good health (not recorded which).

This clonotype was observed many times. The rearrangement uses TRBV12-3 or TRBV12-4 and TRBJ2-1, with 9 bases lining up with TRBD1. The CDR3 contains 15 residues. The J segment lost 4 bases and the V segment lost 4 bases, leaving 5 bases of the junction unmatched. The chain's CDR3 is CASSSRDRVYNEQFF. The CDR3 region has the DNA TGTGCCAGCAGTTCCCGGGACAGGGTATACAATGAGCAGTTCTTC.

This chain links TRBV5-1 with TRBJ2-5; a possible D gene is TRBD2 (6 bases). The CDR3 consists of 15 residues. Germline V gene lookup returns CDR1 SGHRS and CDR2 YFSETQ. V lost 0 bases, J lost 0 bases, and 9 bases lay in between. CDR3 sequence reads: CASSLVGDYQETQYF. For the CDR3, the DNA is TGCGCCAGCAGCTTGGTCGGGGACTACCAAGAGACCCAGTACTTC.

In this sample, this clonotype turned up many times. V is TRBV6-9 and J is TRBJ1-4; unclear D gene. The CDR3 is made up of 23 amino acids. Germline assignment: CDR1 MNHGY and CDR2 SVAAGI. Trimming took off 5 bases at V and 0 bases at J, with 34 bases between the two ends. The CDR3 region has the DNA TGTGCCAGCAGTCCAGTCGCCAGTTTCTTCGGGGAGTTCAAGTATGCAACTAATGAAAAACTGTTTTTT. As protein: CASSPVASFFGEFKYATNEKLFF.

This clonotype has more than one count but fewer than ten. The CDR3 spells CASSLGTQGYTF. The CDR3 DNA is TGTGCCAGCAGCCTTGGGACGCAGGGCTACACCTTC. The chain links TRBV3-1 to TRBJ1-2; tentatively, D is TRBD1 (5 bases). V was pared by 4 bases and J by 8 bases, with 11 bases between. Germline V gives CDR1 LGHDT, CDR2 YNNKEL (reference sequence). This CDR3 has 12 residues. The full variable domain, completed using reference TRBV3-1 and TRBJ1-2, is DTAVSQTPKYLVTQMGNDKSIKCEQNLGHDTMYWYKQDSKKFLKIMFSYNNKELIINETVPNRFSPKSPDKAHLNLHINSLELGDSAVYFCASSLGTQGYTFGSGTRLTVV.

This clonotype was detected ten times or more. The rearrangement links TRBV27 to TRBJ1-6; perhaps TRBD1 as D (5 bases). Germline CDR1 MNHEY, CDR2 SMNVEV (reference sequence). The CDR3 sequence is 14 residues long. V was cut by 3 bases and J by 14 bases, with 17 bases left in between. The CDR3 reads CASSFGQGVGTLHF. The CDR3 coding sequence is TGTGCCAGCAGTTTCGGCCAGGGTGTTGGGACCCTCCACTTT.

This clonotype was observed at least ten times. The chain uses TRBV5-1 and TRBJ2-7; 7 nucleotides line up with TRBD1. This CDR3 has 15 amino acids. J gave up 2 bases and V 4 bases, and 9 bases lay outside the gene matches. The germline gives CDR1 SGHRS, CDR2 YFSETQ. In DNA, the CDR3 is TGCGCCAGCAGCCCTATACCGGGACAGACCTACGAGCAGTACTTC. Its translation is CASSPIPGQTYEQYF.

As concerns this clonotype: A junction end diverges from the germline sequence, so it may reflect a read error. The rearrangement uses TRBV4-2 and TRBJ1-3; D gene uncertain. The CDR3 is made up of 12 amino acids. Germline V gene data show CDR1 as LGHNA and CDR2 as YNFKEQ. The CDR3 nucleotides are TGTGCCAGCAGCCAAGATAACAGACACGCAGCTTTT. The encoded protein is CASSQDNRHAAF.

This clonotype was seen repeatedly, ten times or more. The rearrangement uses TRBV5-1 and TRBJ1-2, with D maybe TRBD1 (6 bases). CDR3 length: 13 amino acids. Per the germline V gene, CDR1 is SGHRS and CDR2 is YFSETQ. V was shortened by 0 bases and J by 9 bases, with 12 bases between the two germline ends. CDR3 sequence (DNA): TGCGCCAGCAGCTTGGACTCGGGGGGCCGCTACACCTTC. This gives the protein CASSLDSGGRYTF.

This clonotype was observed at least ten times. The chain couples TRBV18 to TRBJ2-7; TRBD1 is a possible D gene (6 bases). The CDR3 has 14 amino acids. V lost 2 bases and J 4 bases, leaving 12 bases between the germline ends. Germline assignment: CDR1 KGHSH and CDR2 LQKENI. The CDR3 region is CASSPGRGEYEQYF. Here the CDR3 DNA reads TGTGCCAGCTCACCAGGCAGGGGCGAGTACGAGCAGTACTTC.

This clonotype was found many times. The chain couples TRBV7-2 to TRBJ2-1, with TRBD2 matching over 7 bases. V trimming: 3 bases; J trimming: 4 bases; junction bases outside the gene matches: 3. CDR1 is SGHTA, CDR2 FQGNSA, per germline. This CDR3 contains 14 residues. CDR3 loop: CASSFAGEYNEQFF. The CDR3 DNA reads TGTGCCAGCAGCTTTGCGGGGGAGTACAATGAGCAGTTCTTC. Using reference TRBV7-2 and TRBJ2-1 for the parts outside the CDR3, the full variable domain is GAGVSQSPSNKVTEKGKDVELRCDPISGHTALYWYRQSLGQGLEFLIYFQGNSAPDKSGLPSDRFSAERTGGSVSTLTIQRTQQEDSAVYLCASSFAGEYNEQFFGPGTRLTVL.

This clonotype has a count of ten or more. The genes are TRBV7-2 and TRBJ2-5; 12 nucleotides match TRBD2. Trimming removed 5 bases from V and 4 bases from J; junction bases left unmatched: 8. CDR1 is SGHTA and CDR2 is FQGNSA in the germline V gene. This CDR3 has 16 amino acids. CDR3: CASSPRLAGALETQYF. The CDR3 region has the DNA TGTGCCAGCAGCCCCCGACTAGCGGGGGCCTTAGAGACCCAGTACTTC.

This chain uses TRBV12-3 or TRBV12-4 with TRBJ1-1, with a weak D call TRBD1 (5 bases). Trimming left V 5 bases short and J 3 bases short, with 19 bases between. The CDR3 sequence is 16 residues long. CDR3 DNA sequence: TGTGCCAGCAGTCCGACCGACTCGGGGGACGACACTGAAGCTTTCTTT. Encoded protein: CASSPTDSGDDTEAFF.

The V call is TRBV7-2, the J call TRBJ1-2; D is unclear. Germline V gene data show CDR1 as SGHTA and CDR2 as FQGNSA. This CDR3 contains 14 residues. Trimming took 4 bases from V and 2 from J, leaving 11 bases between them. The CDR3 coding sequence is TGTGCCAGCAGCTCCGGACCCGAGAACTATGGCTACACCTTC. Protein sequence: CASSSGPENYGYTF.

This clonotype was recorded many times. The chain combines TRBV5-1 with TRBJ2-2; unclear D gene. Germline values: CDR1 SGHRS, CDR2 YFSETQ. The CDR3 consists of 15 residues. Trimming removed 4 bases at V and 3 bases at J, with 13 bases between. In DNA form, the CDR3 reads TGCGCCAGCAGCACCCTCTCCAGTGACACCGGGGAGCTGTTTTTT. This translates into CASSTLSSDTGELFF.